The source of this T cell receptor beta chain is a study of T-cell reconstitution after alpha-beta-depleted transplantation in children. The ends were cut back, 2 bases at V and 1 base at J, with 12 bases in the middle. The CDR3 totals 15 residues. Germline values: CDR1 SSHAT, CDR2 FNYEAQ (reference sequence). Findings and limits, study-wide: Recipient T cells and thymic progenitors that survived gave rise to the high TCRbeta diversity observed at day 60 in some patients. The main origin of T-cell counts and diversity one year after transplant was newly produced T cells.

This clonotype was recorded at least ten times. Its antigen is undetermined. Unique molecular identifiers were incorporated during preparation of the TCRbeta library. TCRdb re-called the PCR reads with MiXCR, one entry per CDR3 protein. The sample lists over 150,000 distinct CDR3 sequences; approximately 10% were seen once. This TCR was recovered from a boy aged 2 to 10 with acute myeloid leukemia, due to receive a stem cell transplant. The chain combines TRBV7-7 with TRBJ2-7; D is unresolved. The material was PBMCs, obtained before TCRalphabeta/CD19-depleted stem cell transplant. The CDR3 reads CASSLRLGVSYEQYF. The CDR3 DNA follows: TGTGCCAGCAGCTTACGACTTGGGGTATCCTACGAGCAGTACTTC.